The TCR beta chain described here comes from a study of T-cell memory formation after mild COVID-19. TCRdb recomputed calls from the 5' RACE reads with MiXCR, one row per CDR3 protein. The sample has approximately 250,000 distinct CDR3 sequences, 15% seen once. A few counts support this clonotype. CDR3 length equals 15 residues. Looked up from germline, CDR1 is LGHNA and CDR2 is YNFKEQ. V lost 1 base, J lost 6 bases, and 6 bases stayed unmatched. The V gene is TRBV4-2, the J gene TRBJ2-7; TRBD1 matches 10 bases. The sequence was collected from an adult woman who had mild COVID-19 (a few samples of this study predate the infection). Cell type and time point are not known. Sequenced sample: PBMCs or a T cell subset sorted from them (not recorded which). The CDR3 loop is CASSQVDRGRGEQYF. The CDR3 DNA sequence: TGTGCCAGCAGCCAAGTAGACAGGGGGCGAGGCGAGCAGTACTTC.